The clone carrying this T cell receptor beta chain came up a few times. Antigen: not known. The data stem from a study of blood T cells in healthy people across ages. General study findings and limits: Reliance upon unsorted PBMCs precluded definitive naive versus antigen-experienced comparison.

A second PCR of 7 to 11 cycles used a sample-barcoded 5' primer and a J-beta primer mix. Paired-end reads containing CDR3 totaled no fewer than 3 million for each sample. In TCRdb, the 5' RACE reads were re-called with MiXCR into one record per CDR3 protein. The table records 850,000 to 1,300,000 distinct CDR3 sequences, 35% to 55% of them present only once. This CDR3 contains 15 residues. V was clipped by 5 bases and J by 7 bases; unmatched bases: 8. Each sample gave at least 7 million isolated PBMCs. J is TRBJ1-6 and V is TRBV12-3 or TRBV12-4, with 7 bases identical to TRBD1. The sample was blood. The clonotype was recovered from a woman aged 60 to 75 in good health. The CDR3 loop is CASSEATGKNSPLHF. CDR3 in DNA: TGTGCCAGCAGTGAAGCGACAGGGAAGAATTCACCCCTCCACTTT.